The entry that follows covers one T cell receptor (beta chain) sequence. Its antigen is not identified. This specimen belongs to a study of cytomegalovirus exposure and HLA in healthy donors. Study-level findings and limits: Investigators reported 150 to 200 TCR beta chains as tied to cytomegalovirus.

Primers included in the PCR were 60 Vbeta and 13 Jbeta primers. Profiling relied on immunoSEQ multiplex PCR, and the TCRdb table lists in-frame clones only, not all of them. Of some 140,000 clones listed, roughly 77% are singletons. Material for sequencing was PBMCs. The receptor was derived from a man younger than 45 in good health.

CDR3 bases: TGTGCCAGCAGCTTCGCGGGAGGGACCACAGATACGCAGTATTTT. It codes for CASSFAGGTTDTQYF. The J gene is TRBJ2-3, the V gene TRBV5-4; TRBD2 agrees at 9 bases. CDR1 is SGHNT, CDR2 YYREEE, per germline (reference sequence). CDR3 length equals 15 residues. Trimming cost V 2 bases and J 2 bases; bases outside gene matches: 3.